A selection of T cell receptor beta chains follows, all from one sample in a study of memory CD4+ T cells and cytomegalovirus serostatus. Profiling relied on immunoSEQ multiplex PCR, and the TCRdb table lists in-frame clones only, not all of them. Of approximately 61,000 clones in the sample, around three quarters were seen once. The sample consisted of memory CD4+ T cells from blood. These receptors were taken from an adult in good health and CMV-seronegative. Some clones in this sample may be carry-over from other donors' samples. The conserved cysteine and the conserved F or W are not part of the CDR3 here.

ASSQDFGVATEAF | TRBV4-1 | 13 | TRBJ1-1
ATSRDRGAEKLF | TRBV15 | 12 | TRBJ1-4
AWRRAGGLTYEQY | TRBV30 | 13 | TRBJ2-7
ASRRGVEQY | TRBV5-6 | 9 | TRBJ2-7
ASSIGSRVGTQNTEAF | TRBV19 | 16 | TRBJ1-1
ASSHSYIAGGPPYEQY | TRBV4-3 | 16 | TRBJ2-7
ASSPPGNPGYEQY | TRBV18 | 13 | TRBJ2-7
ASSLQGLNEETQY | TRBV5-1 | 13 | TRBJ2-5
AIRAGGGAGEQF | TRBV10-3 | 12 | TRBJ2-1
ASSLVGGTGELF | TRBV5-4 | 12 | TRBJ2-2